The 28 T cell receptor beta chains presented below share a single source sample, sequenced in a study of identical twins. In TCRdb, the 5' RACE reads were re-called with MiXCR into one record per CDR3 protein. The sample has 500,000 or so distinct CDR3 sequences, roughly a fifth seen once; the top ten hold around 0.9%. The sample was also linked to a second study, of T cells expressing NK-cell markers.

Sequencing was performed on CD4+ T cells sorted from blood. The source is a woman between 18 and 30 years old in good health.

This sequence joins TRBV12-3 or TRBV12-4 and TRBJ2-5; the match to TRBD1 covers 9 bases. The CDR3 is 14 amino acids. Unmatched junction bases numbered 7, after V lost 5 bases and J lost 6 bases. The CDR3 protein is CASSPGQGSKTQYF. The CDR3 DNA sequence: TGTGCCAGCAGTCCGGGACAGGGTTCCAAGACCCAGTACTTC.

This clonotype was seen a handful of times. The V call is TRBV10-3, the J call TRBJ1-6; unclear D gene. The germline gives CDR1 ENHRY, CDR2 SYGVKD. V was cut by 10 bases and J by 10 bases, with 14 bases left in between. CDR3 length: 12 amino acids. CDR3 DNA: TGTGCCACCCGGAGTGATGAATCACCCCTCCACTTT. Translating it yields CATRSDESPLHF.

This clonotype was detected ten times or more. V and J are TRBV6-2 or TRBV6-3 and TRBJ2-1; maybe TRBD2 (6 bases). The germline V gene encodes CDR1 MNHEY and CDR2 SVGEGT. CDR3 size: 15 residues. The V end lost 6 bases, the J end lost 7 bases, and 19 bases lay between the germline ends. The CDR3 protein is CASSTRAGLRNEQFF. In DNA form, the CDR3 reads TGTGCCAGCAGCACCCGAGCGGGTCTCAGGAATGAGCAGTTCTTC.

This clonotype was seen only a few times. The CDR3 reads CAISESTGAGDEQFF. The CDR3 nucleotides are TGTGCCATCAGTGAGTCGACAGGGGCCGGGGATGAGCAGTTCTTC. The gene calls are TRBV10-3 and TRBJ2-1, with TRBD1 identical over 8 bases. The CDR3 totals 15 residues. After removal of 0 bases from V and 8 bases from J, the junction contained 6 bases not matched to a gene. The germline V gene encodes CDR1 ENHRY and CDR2 SYGVKD.

The chain couples TRBV9 to TRBJ1-2; the D gene is possibly TRBD1 (5 bases). The V end was cut by 3 bases, the J end by 6 bases, with 15 bases between. The CDR3 is made up of 14 amino acids. Germline V gene lookup returns CDR1 SGDLS and CDR2 YYNGEE. The CDR3 nucleotides are TGTGCCAGCAGCGCCCATCCCGGAGGGGATGGCTACACCTTC. This codes for CASSAHPGGDGYTF.

This sequence joins TRBV7-9 and TRBJ1-3, with D uncertain. The germline gives CDR1 SEHNR, CDR2 FQNEAQ (reference sequence). Trimming took off 3 bases at V and 0 bases at J, with 15 bases between the two ends. The CDR3 runs 17 residues. In DNA form, the CDR3 reads TGTGCCAGCAGCTTCGATTACCTAGAGAGCTCTGGAAACACCATATATTTT. It translates to CASSFDYLESSGNTIYF.

This clonotype was picked up many times. The rearrangement uses TRBV12-3 or TRBV12-4 and TRBJ2-3; TRBD2 is a possible D gene (5 bases). This CDR3 is built from 14 residues. V lost 2 bases, J lost 8 bases, and 14 bases lay in between. The CDR3 DNA follows: TGTGCCAGCAGTTTACAAGCGGCCATAAGTACGCAGTATTTT. As protein: CASSLQAAISTQYF.

This clonotype was seen at least ten times. The chain employs TRBV29-1 and TRBJ1-3; 8 positions match TRBD1. The CDR3 covers 13 residues. The germline gives CDR1 SQVTM, CDR2 ANQGSEA. The trim removed 7 bases at V and 4 bases at J, leaving 6 bases unmatched. CDR3 sequence: CSGRQGSGNTIYF. CDR3 nucleotide sequence: TGCAGCGGCCGACAGGGGTCAGGAAACACCATATATTTT.

The V gene is TRBV25-1, the J gene TRBJ1-1; D ambiguous. This CDR3 is 13 amino acids long. Germline V lookup: CDR1 MGHDK, CDR2 SYGVNS. Trimming left V 1 base short and J 10 bases short, with 13 bases between. CDR3 sequence (DNA): TGTGCCAGCAGTGAATCTCGGCCAGCATCAGCTTTCTTT. It codes for CASSESRPASAFF.

This clonotype was seen a few times. This chain uses TRBV5-6 with TRBJ1-5; the D is unclear. The germline V gene encodes CDR1 SGHDT and CDR2 YYEEEE. V lost 0 bases, J lost 7 bases, and 8 bases lay in between. The CDR3 is 13 residues long. The CDR3 region is CASSLASAQPQHF. CDR3 nucleotide sequence: TGTGCCAGCAGCTTGGCTTCCGCCCAGCCCCAGCATTTT.

This clonotype was counted a few times. The rearrangement links TRBV3-1 to TRBJ1-3, with D possibly matching TRBD1 (6 bases). Germline V gene lookup returns CDR1 LGHDT and CDR2 YNNKEL (reference sequence). V lost 4 bases to trimming and J lost 0 bases, with 16 bases between them. CDR3 size: 17 residues. The CDR3 DNA reads TGTGCCAGCAGCCCGACAGGACTAACCATCTCTGGAAACACCATATATTTT. Translating gives CASSPTGLTISGNTIYF.

In its sample, this clonotype was seen a few times. The chain carries TRBV6-5 and TRBJ1-6, with TRBD1 as a possible D gene (5 bases). The length of the CDR3 is 17 residues. Germline loops: CDR1 MNHEY, CDR2 SVGAGI. Trimming shortened V by 0 bases and J by 7 bases, and 16 bases separated the two germline ends. CDR3 residues: CASSYSRSWDPNSPLHF. DNA of the CDR3: TGTGCCAGCAGTTACTCACGCTCGTGGGACCCCAATTCACCCCTCCACTTT.

This clonotype was found a few times. The rearrangement joins TRBV7-9 to TRBJ2-1; TRBD2 matches at 15 bases. The germline CDR1 and CDR2 sequences are SEHNR and FQNEAQ (reference sequence). The CDR3 is 17 residues long. Trimming cost V 5 bases and J 6 bases; bases outside gene matches: 8. The CDR3 loop is CASSPPGGLAGGNEQFF. The CDR3 bases are TGTGCCAGCAGCCCCCCGGGGGGACTAGCGGGAGGCAATGAGCAGTTCTTC.

The chain recombines TRBV19 with TRBJ2-7; TRBD2 matches 7 bases. V was pared by 10 bases and J by 5 bases, with 5 bases of the junction left unmatched. The CDR3 spans 11 residues. From germline, CDR1 is LNHDA and CDR2 SQIVND (reference sequence). The CDR3 DNA sequence: TGTGCCACGGCTAGCGGCGACGAGCAGTACTTC. The encoded protein is CATASGDEQYF.

The table lists this clonotype with a few counts. The chain links TRBV5-6 to TRBJ2-7; 7 positions agree with TRBD1. Trimming took 5 bases from V and 3 from J; bases not matched to a gene: 8. CDR3 size: 14 residues. CDR1 SGHDT and CDR2 YYEEEE come from the germline V gene. The CDR3 nucleotides are TGTGCCAGCAGGGTACAGGGGCCCTTCTACGAGCAGTACTTC. This translates into CASRVQGPFYEQYF.

The chain recombines TRBV5-1 with TRBJ1-1; D gene uncertain. The germline CDR1 and CDR2 sequences are SGHRS and YFSETQ. CDR3 length: 15 residues. Trimming cost V 4 bases and J 4 bases, with 17 bases left between them. CDR3 sequence: CASSPVGGRTTEAFF. CDR3 DNA: TGCGCCAGCAGCCCGGTGGGAGGGAGGACCACTGAAGCTTTCTTT.

The J gene is TRBJ2-7, the V gene TRBV10-1, with D perhaps assigned TRBD1 or TRBD2 (5 bases each). From germline, CDR1 is WNHNN and CDR2 SYGVQD (reference sequence). The V gene lost 2 bases and the J gene lost 6 bases, with 17 bases spanning the gap. The CDR3 consists of 15 residues. CDR3 residues: CASSEGTAGRGEQYF. As DNA, the CDR3 is TGCGCCAGCAGTGAGGGGACCGCGGGTAGGGGCGAGCAGTACTTC.

This clonotype occurred a few times. The V call is TRBV20-1, the J call TRBJ2-7; D call uncertain. CDR1 and CDR2 (germline): DFQATT, SNEGSKA (reference sequence). The CDR3 is 12 amino acids. V lost 2 bases and J lost 3, with 8 bases in between. Written as DNA, the CDR3 is TGCAGTGCTAGATGGTTGCACTACGAGCAGTACTTC. Translating it yields CSARWLHYEQYF.

The V gene is TRBV5-6, the J gene TRBJ2-3, with 9 bases identical to TRBD2. The germline V gene has CDR1 SGHDT and CDR2 YYEEEE. The length of the CDR3 is 17 residues. V was clipped by 3 bases and J by 3 bases; unmatched bases: 11. CDR3 residues: CASSSTIAGAWTDTQYF. As DNA, the CDR3 is TGTGCCAGCAGCTCGACCATAGCGGGGGCCTGGACAGATACGCAGTATTTT.

This clonotype was seen at least ten times. The chain uses TRBV12-3 or TRBV12-4 and TRBJ1-2; TRBD1 matches at 7 bases. The V and J ends lost 6 bases and 0 bases, in that order; junction bases with no gene match: 4. The CDR3 covers 14 residues. The chain's CDR3 is CASSKGTANYGYTF. CDR3 sequence (DNA): TGTGCCAGCAGCAAAGGGACAGCTAACTATGGCTACACCTTC.

This clonotype has more than one count but fewer than ten. J is TRBJ2-2 and V is TRBV20-1; 14 bases map to TRBD2. From germline, CDR1 is DFQATT and CDR2 SNEGSKA (reference sequence). The CDR3 totals 16 residues. V lost 6 bases to trimming and J lost 7 bases; unmatched junction nucleotides: 10. For the CDR3, the DNA is TGCAGTGCGGAACCGGGACTAGCGGGAGCCGGCGGGGAGCTGTTTTTT. Translating it yields CSAEPGLAGAGGELFF.

A few counts support this clonotype. The chain combines TRBV6-4 with TRBJ2-1; TRBD2 matches 11 bases. Germline CDR1 is MRHNA and CDR2 is SNTAGT. V shed 8 bases, J shed 11 bases, and the junction held 14 bases outside the gene matches. CDR3 length: 15 residues. The CDR3 nucleotides are TGTGCCAGCGCCCAAGATGGGCTAGCGGGAGGTCAGCAGTTCTTC. Its translation is CASAQDGLAGGQQFF.

The chain couples TRBV7-6 to TRBJ2-5; TRBD1 matches at 10 bases. Losses at the gene ends were 2 bases for V and 5 bases for J; bases not matched to a gene: 8. This CDR3 is built from 16 residues. The germline CDR1 and CDR2 sequences are SGHVS and FNYEAQ. The CDR3 loop is CASSLPPGQGMETQYF. Written as DNA, the CDR3 is TGTGCCAGCAGCTTACCACCGGGACAGGGGATGGAGACCCAGTACTTC.

V and J are TRBV9 and TRBJ1-2, with a tentative D call TRBD1 (5 bases). There are 13 residues in the CDR3. The germline gives CDR1 SGDLS, CDR2 YYNGEE. Trimming cost V 0 bases and J 8 bases, with 11 bases left between them. DNA of the CDR3: TGTGCCAGCAGCGTAGACCCGGGGCAGGGCTACACCTTC. Translating it yields CASSVDPGQGYTF.

The chain is built from TRBV11-2 and TRBJ1-2, with no clear D. The germline V gene has CDR1 SGHAT and CDR2 FQNNGV. V lost 7 bases and J 3 bases, leaving 15 bases between the germline ends. The CDR3 covers 14 residues. CDR3 nucleotides: TGTGCCAGCACCACCCCCCGAGGACACTATGGCTACACCTTC. Translated: CASTTPRGHYGYTF.

This clonotype is medium-sized (0.01 to 0.1%) in the sample. The V and J genes are TRBV10-3 and TRBJ2-3; D is uncertain. The CDR3 covers 13 residues. V lost 6 bases and J lost 0, with 7 bases in between. From germline, CDR1 is ENHRY and CDR2 SYGVKD. For the CDR3, the DNA is TGTGCCATCAGCGGATCCAGCACAGATACGCAGTATTTT. Residues: CAISGSSTDTQYF.

The chain carries TRBV3-1 and TRBJ2-1; 9 bases line up with TRBD2. CDR3 length: 15 residues. From germline, CDR1 is LGHDT and CDR2 YNNKEL (reference sequence). V dropped 1 base and J dropped 8; count of bases not matched to a gene: 6. CDR3 protein: CASSQGSGRVYEQFF. In DNA form, the CDR3 reads TGTGCCAGCAGCCAAGGTAGCGGGAGAGTTTATGAGCAGTTCTTC.

This clonotype came up many times. The chain employs TRBV29-1 and TRBJ2-1, with D unclear. The CDR3 is 11 amino acids. V lost 4 bases and J 3 bases, leaving 4 bases between the germline ends. Per the germline V gene, CDR1 is SQVTM and CDR2 is ANQGSEA. CDR3 DNA: TGCAGCGTTGCCGGCTACAATGAGCAGTTCTTC. Its translation is CSVAGYNEQFF.